This T cell receptor beta chain was captured in a study of cytomegalovirus exposure and HLA in healthy donors. Study outcomes and limitations: Later examination showed HLA-associated TCR beta chains had greater clonal expansion than equally common others. A link between a missense DCLRE1C variant and TCR beta V- and J-gene trimming emerged from a later analysis.

The study ran its PCR with 60 Vbeta and 13 Jbeta primers. Per the original methods: Unique TCR beta chains numbered roughly 80 million in a later analysis, with some 9.9 million shared. TCRdb's table, derived via immunoSEQ multiplex PCR, lists solely in-frame clones and lacks some. For V, J and clone size, that table is used; D and trimming come from the DNA. The data contain 95,000 to 150,000 clones, approximately 80% of them singletons. Germline CDR1 is SGDLS and CDR2 is YYNGEE. V shed 0 bases and J shed 0 bases, with 13 bases lying between them. The CDR3 runs 16 residues. These donors, healthy bone marrow donors, were studied. About this clone itself: Its cognate antigen is unknown.

The sample consisted of PBMCs. V usage is TRBV9 and J usage is TRBJ2-7, with a tentative D call TRBD1 (7 bases). The sequence was collected from a young man in good health and CMV-seropositive. CDR3 sequence reads: CASSVGGTALSYEQYF. The CDR3 DNA follows: TGTGCCAGCAGCGTAGGCGGGACAGCTCTCTCCTACGAGCAGTACTTC.